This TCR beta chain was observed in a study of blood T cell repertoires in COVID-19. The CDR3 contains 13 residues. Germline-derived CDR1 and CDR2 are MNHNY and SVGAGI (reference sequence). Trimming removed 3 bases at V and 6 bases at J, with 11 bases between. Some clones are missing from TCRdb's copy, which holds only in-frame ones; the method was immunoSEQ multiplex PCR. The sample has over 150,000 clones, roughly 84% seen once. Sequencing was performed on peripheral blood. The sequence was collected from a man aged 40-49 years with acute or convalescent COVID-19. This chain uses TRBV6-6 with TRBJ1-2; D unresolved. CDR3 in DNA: TGTGCCAGCAGTTATTTTGCGCCGGATGGCTACACCTTC. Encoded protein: CASSYFAPDGYTF.